Shown below are 19 T cell receptor beta chains from a single sample sequenced in a study of beta chain features in type 1 diabetes. cDNA synthesis used the whole RNA isolate, giving expressed TCRB sequences. TCRdb's copy holds only in-frame clones and misses some; the assay was immunoSEQ multiplex PCR. The table shows around 300,000 clones, with approximately 15% occurring only once. General study findings and limits: In all four CD4+ subsets, TCRB CDR3 length was significantly, moderately reduced in type 1 diabetes.

No cognate antigen is known for these TCRs. The specimen sequenced was naive CD4+ T cells from blood. All receptors come from a man in his late teens or twenties with type 1 diabetes.

The chain uses TRBV27 and TRBJ1-1; 7 bases line up with TRBD1. The junction had 5 bases not matched to a gene; V was cut back by 6 bases and J by 1 base. The germline V gene encodes CDR1 MNHEY and CDR2 SMNVEV (reference sequence). The CDR3 is made up of 14 amino acids. CDR3 coding DNA: TGTGCCAGCAGCCACCGACAGGGGAACACTGAAGCTTTCTTT. It yields the protein CASSHRQGNTEAFF.

This rearrangement joins TRBV5-4 to TRBJ2-3, with a weak D call TRBD1 (6 bases). The CDR3 has 15 amino acids. The germline CDR1 and CDR2 sequences are SGHNT and YYREEE (reference sequence). The V and J ends lost 0 bases and 4 bases respectively, with 12 bases between them. The CDR3 reads CASSLGPGAPDTQYF. CDR3 sequence (DNA): TGTGCCAGCAGCTTGGGGCCAGGGGCCCCAGATACGCAGTATTTT.

The rearrangement joins TRBV15 to TRBJ1-2; the D gene is possibly TRBD1 (6 bases). CDR3 length: 15 amino acids. Trimming took off 0 bases at V and 0 bases at J, with 8 bases between the two ends. Germline V gene sequence: CDR1 LNHNV, CDR2 YYDKDF (reference sequence). Written as DNA, the CDR3 is TGTGCCACCAGCAGAGAGGGGGCCCCTAACTATGGCTACACCTTC. Its translation: CATSREGAPNYGYTF.

The chain links TRBV5-1 to TRBJ1-1, with D unresolved. CDR1 is SGHRS and CDR2 is YFSETQ in the germline V gene. The CDR3 is 15 amino acids. The V end lost 0 bases, the J end lost 3 bases, and 12 bases lay between the germline ends. As DNA, the CDR3 is TGCGCCAGCAGCTTGGGCACGTCGGGATACACTGAAGCTTTCTTT. Translating it yields CASSLGTSGYTEAFF.

As to this clone: The junction shows a germline mismatch at one end, possibly a read error. V is TRBV30 and J is TRBJ1-6, with a weak D call TRBD1 (5 bases). Looked up from germline, CDR1 is GTSNPN and CDR2 is SVGIG (reference sequence). There are 16 residues in the CDR3. DNA of the CDR3: TGTGCCTGGAGTGCCGCTTCGGACAATTTAGATTCATCCCTCCACTTT. Protein sequence: CAWSAASDNLDSSLHF.

The chain links TRBV5-1 to TRBJ2-7; TRBD1 matches at 10 bases. V trimming: 5 bases; J trimming: 5 bases; junction bases outside the gene matches: 10. This CDR3 comprises 15 residues. Germline values: CDR1 SGHRS, CDR2 YFSETQ. CDR3 in amino acids: CASSSGQGGAHEQYF. CDR3 coding DNA: TGCGCCAGCAGTTCTGGACAGGGGGGTGCCCACGAGCAGTACTTC.

The genes are TRBV11-3 and TRBJ2-1, with D tentatively TRBD2 (6 bases). Germline assignment: CDR1 SGHNT and CDR2 YENEEA. V dropped 5 bases and J dropped 8 bases, with 10 bases sitting between them. The CDR3 runs 12 residues. The CDR3 bases are TGTGCCAGCAGCCTTAGCGGCGATGAGCAGTTCTTC. Amino acid sequence: CASSLSGDEQFF.

This clone has just a few counts. V gene TRBV7-9 combines with J gene TRBJ1-2, with 11 positions matching TRBD1. The V segment lost 6 bases and the J segment 7 bases; nucleotides outside the gene matches: 10. Germline-derived CDR1 and CDR2 are SEHNR and FQNEAQ (reference sequence). This CDR3 is built from 15 residues. The CDR3 bases are TGTGCCAGCAGTCGCGACGGACAGGGGGCAACTGGCTACACCTTC. Translated: CASSRDGQGATGYTF.

There are a few counts of this clone. The chain carries TRBV7-6 and TRBJ2-7; a possible D gene is TRBD2 (6 bases). CDR3 length equals 13 residues. Deletions cut 2 bases from V and 8 bases from J, with 13 bases between. CDR1 SGHVS and CDR2 FNYEAQ come from the germline V gene. CDR3 bases: TGTGCCAGCAGCTTAATTTGGGGGGAGAAGCAGTACTTC. Its translation is CASSLIWGEKQYF.

This clone was observed a few times. V gene TRBV9 combines with J gene TRBJ2-3; D ambiguous. The CDR3 is made up of 14 amino acids. Germline loops: CDR1 SGDLS, CDR2 YYNGEE. Trimming took off 6 bases at V and 6 bases at J, with 17 bases between the two ends. DNA for the CDR3: TGTGCCAGCAACTCCGAAGCTAGTGGCGATACGCAGTATTTT. Protein product: CASNSEASGDTQYF.

This clone was seen only a few times. This chain uses TRBV7-2 with TRBJ2-2; D possibly corresponds to TRBD1 (6 bases). This CDR3 contains 15 residues. V shed 9 bases and J shed 2 bases, with 16 bases lying between them. Looked up from germline, CDR1 is SGHTA and CDR2 is FQGNSA. This CDR3 reads CASELWGQNTGELFF. The CDR3 bases are TGTGCCAGTGAGCTTTGGGGGCAAAACACCGGGGAGCTGTTTTTT.

The sample holds a few counts of this clone. The chain recombines TRBV9 with TRBJ2-5; 16 bases fit TRBD2. The V segment lost 5 bases and the J segment 5 bases; nucleotides outside the gene matches: 9. CDR3 length: 17 residues. Germline CDR1 SGDLS, CDR2 YYNGEE. This chain's CDR3 is CASSQGTSGGAWETQYF. The CDR3 DNA reads as TGTGCCAGCAGTCAAGGGACTAGCGGGGGGGCTTGGGAGACCCAGTACTTC.

The CDR3 protein is CASSYGTGSGYTF. The DNA of the CDR3 is TGTGCCAGCAGTTACGGGACAGGGAGTGGCTACACCTTC. The chain uses TRBV6-5 and TRBJ1-2; 9 bases align to TRBD1. The J segment lost 7 bases and the V segment lost 2 bases, leaving 2 bases of the junction unmatched. The CDR3 is 13 residues long. Germline V gives CDR1 MNHEY, CDR2 SVGAGI.

This clone was counted a few times. The chain uses TRBV9 and TRBJ2-1; a possible D gene is TRBD1 (6 bases). The V end was cut by 2 bases, the J end by 3 bases, with 12 bases between. The CDR3 loop spans 15 amino acids. In germline, CDR1 is SGDLS, CDR2 YYNGEE. CDR3 DNA sequence: TGTGCCAGCAGCGTGGCAGGGGCCGTCTACAATGAGCAGTTCTTC. It encodes CASSVAGAVYNEQFF. Variable domain in full (rest from reference TRBV9 and TRBJ2-1): DSGVTQTPKHLITATGQRVTLRCSPRSGDLSVYWYQQSLDQGLQFLIQYYNGEERAKGNILERFSAQQFPDLHSELNLSSLELGDSALYFCASSVAGAVYNEQFFGPGTRLTVL.

This chain's CDR3 is CASSRLDRQSYEQYF. CDR3 DNA sequence: TGTGCCAGCAGCCGATTGGACAGACAATCCTACGAGCAGTACTTC. The chain employs TRBV11-2 and TRBJ2-7, with D possibly TRBD1 on 6 matching bases. Germline V CDR1 and CDR2: SGHAT, FQNNGV. This CDR3 has 15 amino acids. The V gene lost 5 bases and the J gene lost 1 base, with 15 bases spanning the gap. The entire variable domain, with the rest obtained from reference TRBV11-2 and TRBJ2-7, is as follows: EAGVAQSPRYKIIEKRQSVAFWCNPISGHATLYWYQQILGQGPKLLIQFQNNGVVDDSQLPKDRFSAERLKGVDSTLKIQPAKLEDSAVYLCASSRLDRQSYEQYFGPGTRLTVT.

This clone was seen more than once but under ten times. The chain links TRBV2 to TRBJ1-4; D not resolved. Germline CDR1 and CDR2: SNHLY and FYNNEI. The CDR3 loop spans 12 amino acids. Trimming shortened V by 3 bases and J by 10 bases, and 9 bases separated the two germline ends. The CDR3 nucleotides read TGTGCCAGCAGTGATGAGTCGGGAAAACTGTTTTTT. Protein: CASSDESGKLFF. Variable domain in full (rest from reference TRBV2 and TRBJ1-4): EPEVTQTPSHQVTQMGQEVILRCVPISNHLYFYWYRQILGQKVEFLVSFYNNEISEKSEIFDDQFSVERPDGSNFTLKIRSTKLEDSAMYFCASSDESGKLFFGSGTQLSVL.

This clone was seen only a few times. The V call is TRBV28, the J call TRBJ1-2; perhaps TRBD1 as D (5 bases). Germline V CDR1 and CDR2: MDHEN, SYDVKM. There are 14 residues in the CDR3. V lost 11 bases and J 5 bases, leaving 21 bases between the germline ends. This CDR3 is CASGGTARWYGYTF. The CDR3, as DNA: TGTGCCTCGGGGGGGACGGCTCGATGGTATGGCTACACCTTC.

The rearrangement uses TRBV27 and TRBJ2-1; 7 nucleotides align to TRBD1. The V segment lost 7 bases and the J segment 9 bases; nucleotides outside the gene matches: 6. Per the germline V gene, CDR1 is MNHEY and CDR2 is SMNVEV (reference sequence). The CDR3 has 12 amino acids. The CDR3: CASKGGWSEQFF. DNA for the CDR3: TGTGCCAGCAAAGGGGGCTGGAGTGAGCAGTTCTTC.

The chain uses TRBV30 and TRBJ1-2; 8 bases fit TRBD1. The CDR3 totals 14 residues. The trim removed 4 bases at V and 5 bases at J, leaving 9 bases unmatched. From germline, CDR1 is GTSNPN and CDR2 SVGIG (reference sequence). The CDR3 DNA sequence: TGTGCCTGGACCCCGGACAGGGTTTATTATGGCTACACCTTC. This sequence encodes CAWTPDRVYYGYTF.